This entry is about one T cell receptor beta chain. Authors' processing steps: From reference gene primer amplification, estimates of nucleated cell counts were derived. Some clones are missing from TCRdb's copy, which holds only in-frame ones; the method was immunoSEQ multiplex PCR. V and J calls and clone size follow that table, whereas D and trimming were derived from the DNA. The table has 310,000 or so clones, about 89% seen once. Germline trimming cut 4 bases from V and 6 bases from J; bases unmatched to any gene: 11. CDR3 length equals 16 residues. CDR1 is SQVTM and CDR2 is ANQGSEA in the germline V gene. This entry comes from a study of blood T cell repertoires in COVID-19. Study-wide background: Both acute and convalescent COVID-19 samples were obtained from the United States, Italy and Spain. Sources were T cells, B-cell-depleted T cells, or PBMCs; the material itself was cDNA or gDNA.

While infection was still active, Seattle patients were enrolled and then followed longitudinally. This sequence was found in a woman aged 25 to 39 with COVID-19, enrolled during active disease. Source material: peripheral blood. The chain uses TRBV29-1 and TRBJ2-3; TRBD2 agrees at 12 bases. As DNA, the CDR3 is TGCAGCGTTGCCGTCTCTAGCGGGAGGGCACAGGATACGCAGTATTTT. Its protein is CSVAVSSGRAQDTQYF.